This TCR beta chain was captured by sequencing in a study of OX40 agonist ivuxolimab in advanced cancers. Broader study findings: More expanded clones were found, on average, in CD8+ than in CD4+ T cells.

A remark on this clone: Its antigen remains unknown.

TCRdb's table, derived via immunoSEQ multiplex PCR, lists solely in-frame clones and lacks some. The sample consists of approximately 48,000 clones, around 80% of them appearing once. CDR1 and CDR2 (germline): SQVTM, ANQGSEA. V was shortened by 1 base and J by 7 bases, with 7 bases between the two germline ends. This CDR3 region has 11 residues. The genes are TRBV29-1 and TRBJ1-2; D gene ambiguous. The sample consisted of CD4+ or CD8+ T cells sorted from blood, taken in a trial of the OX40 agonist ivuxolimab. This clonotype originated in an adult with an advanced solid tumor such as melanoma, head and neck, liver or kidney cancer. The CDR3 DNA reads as TGCAGCGTTGAAGGGAGAGGTGGCTACACCTTC. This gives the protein CSVEGRGGYTF.